The entry below describes one T cell receptor (beta chain). The data were obtained in a study of blood T cell repertoires in COVID-19. At the level of the study: The United States, Italy and Spain were the sources of the acute and convalescent COVID-19 samples. In each case, the material was cDNA or gDNA derived from T cells, B-cell-depleted T cells, or PBMCs.

In the original workflow: Scientists estimated how many nucleated cells there were by amplifying reference gene primers. TCRdb keeps only in-frame clones here, not all; method: immunoSEQ multiplex PCR. V, J and clone size are taken as reported in that table, and D and trimming were inferred from the DNA itself. The table includes roughly 81,000 clones, about nine tenths detected once. CDR1 and CDR2 (germline): SGHDT, YYEEEE. The CDR3 has 16 residues. The junction had 4 bases not matched to a gene; V was cut back by 4 bases and J by 0 bases. The TCR sequence derives from a woman between 50 and 59 years old in a cohort sampled during active COVID-19. Material: peripheral blood. The V and J genes are TRBV5-6 and TRBJ1-4, with 9 bases matching TRBD1. This CDR3 reads CASSRGQGATNEKLFF. The CDR3 nucleotides are TGTGCCAGCAGCCGGGGACAGGGCGCAACTAATGAAAAACTGTTTTTT.